The 9 T cell receptor beta chains below were found in one sample sequenced in a study of shared clonotypes between healthy human individuals (dated by TCRdb to 2018 to 2020). The protocol used for the library was the immunoSEQ multiplex PCR assay. TCRdb retrieved this table from immuneACCESS and kept in-frame rearrangements only. Not all clones are present; in checked studies, unresolved V genes account for under half, and no reason is known for the remainder. This sample holds about 300,000 clones; over 65% were observed only once. In total, the top ten clones hold approximately 10% of the sample. The material sequenced was memory CD4+ T cells sorted from blood. The cell subset or site label on this specimen signifies: CD45RA-negative fraction. The receptors originated from a man in his thirties or forties in good health.

The chain uses TRBV4-1 and TRBJ2-7; D remains ambiguous. Germline V CDR1 and CDR2: MGHRA, YSYEKL. The CDR3 is 13 residues long. The V and J ends lost 2 bases and 5 bases respectively, with 10 bases between them. CDR3 nucleotide sequence: TGCGCCAGCAGCCAAAGTGGTGTCAACGAGCAGTACTTC. Its translation is CASSQSGVNEQYF.

The CDR3 nucleotides are TGTGCCAGCAGCTTAGGGGGGGGCCCCGCAGGTACGCAGTATTTT. Protein sequence: CASSLGGGPAGTQYF. V is TRBV7-2 and J is TRBJ2-3; perhaps TRBD2 as D (7 bases). The ends were cut back, 1 base at V and 8 bases at J, with 16 bases in the middle. From germline, CDR1 is SGHTA and CDR2 FQGNSA. This CDR3 region has 15 residues. Looking up the rest from reference TRBV7-2 and TRBJ2-3 gives the full variable domain: GAGVSQSPSNKVTEKGKDVELRCDPISGHTALYWYRQSLGQGLEFLIYFQGNSAPDKSGLPSDRFSAERTGGSVSTLTIQRTQQEDSAVYLCASSLGGGPAGTQYFGPGTRLTVL.

As concerns this clone: A read error is the likely source, as a far larger clone sits one nucleotide away. The chain uses TRBV29-1 and TRBJ1-1; TRBD1 aligns across 8 bases. This CDR3 contains 15 residues. The germline CDR1 and CDR2 sequences are SQVTM and ANQGSEA. The CDR3 DNA reads as TGCAGCGCTTCAGGGGGCTGGGGGATGAACATTGAAGCTTTCTTT. Encoded protein: CSASGGWGMNIEAFF.

The gene calls are TRBV18 and TRBJ2-4; 9 bases align to TRBD1. V gave up 4 bases and J gave up 7 bases; unmatched junction bases: 20. Germline loops: CDR1 KGHSH, CDR2 LQKENI. CDR3 size: 19 residues. The CDR3 DNA is TGTGCCAGCTCACAACGAATTACGGGAATGGGACAGGGAATTAACATTCAGTACTTC. Its translation: CASSQRITGMGQGINIQYF.

This clone has only a few counts. The V call is TRBV14, the J call TRBJ2-3; D is undetermined. The CDR3 has 15 amino acids. V was trimmed by 1 base and J by 5 bases, leaving 13 bases between them. Germline assignment: CDR1 SGHDN and CDR2 FVKESK. The DNA for the CDR3 is TGTGCCAGCAGCCAAGCCGGGCGAGGAAGAGATACGCAGTATTTT. Protein product: CASSQAGRGRDTQYF.

V gene TRBV2 combines with J gene TRBJ2-2; D remains unclear. V lost 5 bases and J 6 bases, leaving 4 bases between the germline ends. The CDR3 has 11 amino acids. Germline V gene data show CDR1 as SNHLY and CDR2 as FYNNEI. CDR3 bases: TGTGCCAGCAGTTATGCCGGGGAGCTGTTTTTT. This translates into CASSYAGELFF.

The chain is built from TRBV5-4 and TRBJ2-3, with 7 bases aligning to TRBD1. CDR1 SGHNT and CDR2 YYREEE come from the germline V gene (reference sequence). This CDR3 contains 14 residues. With 3 bases clipped from V and 3 bases from J, the junction kept 4 bases outside the gene matches. CDR3 in DNA: TGTGCCAGCAGCTCGTTGGACAGGACAGATACGCAGTATTTT. Protein: CASSSLDRTDTQYF.

This clone was seen only a few times. The CDR3 protein is CASSQGRLDYNEQFF. CDR3 nucleotides: TGTGCCAGCAGCCAAGGGAGGCTAGACTACAATGAGCAGTTCTTC. The J gene is TRBJ2-1, the V gene TRBV7-3, with TRBD2 as a possible D gene (6 bases). Trimming pared 5 bases from V and 3 bases from J, leaving 14 bases between. The CDR3 is 15 residues long. Germline CDR1 SGHTA, CDR2 FQGTGA.

The chain links TRBV7-9 to TRBJ2-1; 11 nucleotides match TRBD2. The CDR3 consists of 16 residues. J gave up 8 bases and V 2 bases, and 8 bases lay outside the gene matches. Germline lookup yields CDR1 SEHNR and CDR2 FQNEAQ (reference sequence). CDR3 sequence: CASSLYLASGRYEQFF. Written as DNA, the CDR3 is TGTGCCAGCAGCTTATACCTGGCTAGCGGGAGGTATGAGCAGTTCTTC.